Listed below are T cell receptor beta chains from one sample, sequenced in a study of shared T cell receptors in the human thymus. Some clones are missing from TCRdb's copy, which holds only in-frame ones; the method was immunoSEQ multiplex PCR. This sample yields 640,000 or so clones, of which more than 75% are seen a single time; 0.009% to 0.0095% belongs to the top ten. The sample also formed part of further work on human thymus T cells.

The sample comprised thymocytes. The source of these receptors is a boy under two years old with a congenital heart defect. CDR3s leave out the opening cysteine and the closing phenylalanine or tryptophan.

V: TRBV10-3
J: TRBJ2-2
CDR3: AISERTSGRAGTGELF

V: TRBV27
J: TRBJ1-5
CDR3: ASSPGRGVGEGSGQPQH

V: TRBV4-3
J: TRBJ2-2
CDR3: ASSQDSGKSGELF

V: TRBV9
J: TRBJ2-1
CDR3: ASSSRQGGLNEQF

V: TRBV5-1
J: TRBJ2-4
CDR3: ASSFKAGEGNIQY

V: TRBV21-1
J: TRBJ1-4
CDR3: ASSKVPMGTGNEKLF

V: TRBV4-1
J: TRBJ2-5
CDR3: ASSQGSSVDPQGPQETQY

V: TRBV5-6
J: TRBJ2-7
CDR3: ATRNRLSYEQY

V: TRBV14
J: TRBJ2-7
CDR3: ASSPLAGWSYEQY

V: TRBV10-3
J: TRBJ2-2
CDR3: AIRTGIQNTGELF

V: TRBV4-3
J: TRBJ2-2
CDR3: ASSPRDRQNTGELF

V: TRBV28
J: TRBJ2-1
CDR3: ASIYRDRESTGQF

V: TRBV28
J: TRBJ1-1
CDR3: ASSSDRGRTEAF

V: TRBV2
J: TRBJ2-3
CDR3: ASDDRLRYDTQY

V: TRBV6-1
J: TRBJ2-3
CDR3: ASSETTGGTDTQY

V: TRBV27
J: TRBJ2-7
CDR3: ASSISSGRAPREQY

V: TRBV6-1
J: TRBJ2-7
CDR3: ASRNTGIAYEQY

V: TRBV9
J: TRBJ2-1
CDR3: ASSVANRGRPYNEQF

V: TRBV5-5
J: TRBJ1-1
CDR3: ASSPRRFSTTEAF

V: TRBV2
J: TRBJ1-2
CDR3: ASIFRGTDYGYT